What follows describes a single T cell receptor (beta chain). Its antigen is not identified. Mixed chimerism was transient after nonmyeloablative marrow transplants from related graft donors. TCRdb's table, derived via immunoSEQ multiplex PCR, lists solely in-frame clones and lacks some. The table has 50,000 or so clones, 90% to 95% seen once. These data originate in a study of Tregs in tolerant kidney transplant recipients. Study outcomes and limitations: For some patients, primers changed over time, blocking nucleotide-level comparison. Antigen-driven expansion was suggested because donor-specific Tregs expanded more than all Tregs in tolerant patients.

This clonotype was sampled from a human patient who received a combined kidney and bone marrow transplant. T cells may partly derive from the graft donor. The sequencing used CD8+ T cells from blood (PBMCs), collected 24 months after the transplant.

This chain's CDR3 is CASSQVIAAYEQYF. CDR3 bases: TGTGCCAGCAGCCAAGTAATAGCTGCATACGAGCAGTACTTC. This chain joins TRBV14 and TRBJ2-7; D is ambiguous. V was cut by 1 base and J by 4 bases, with 11 bases left in between. This CDR3 comprises 14 residues. The germline V gene has CDR1 SGHDN and CDR2 FVKESK.